Reported below is one TCR beta chain. These data are taken from a study of monozygotic twins with inflammatory bowel disease. The V gene's germline CDR1 is LGHDT and CDR2 YNNKEL (reference sequence). The length of the CDR3 is 14 residues. TCRdb re-called the 5' RACE reads; every CDR3 protein appears as one record, without DNA. This sample lists about 140,000 distinct CDR3 sequences; its ten largest clones have 2% to 3%. The clonotype was recovered from a human donor with ulcerative colitis or Crohn's disease, or a healthy co-twin of an affected twin (not recorded which). Sequencing input: blood. V gene TRBV3-1 combines with J gene TRBJ2-6. The CDR3 is CASSQIGWANVLTF. Looking up the rest from reference TRBV3-1 and TRBJ2-6 gives the full variable domain: DTAVSQTPKYLVTQMGNDKSIKCEQNLGHDTMYWYKQDSKKFLKIMFSYNNKELIINETVPNRFSPKSPDKAHLNLHINSLELGDSAVYFCASSQIGWANVLTFGAGSRLTVL.